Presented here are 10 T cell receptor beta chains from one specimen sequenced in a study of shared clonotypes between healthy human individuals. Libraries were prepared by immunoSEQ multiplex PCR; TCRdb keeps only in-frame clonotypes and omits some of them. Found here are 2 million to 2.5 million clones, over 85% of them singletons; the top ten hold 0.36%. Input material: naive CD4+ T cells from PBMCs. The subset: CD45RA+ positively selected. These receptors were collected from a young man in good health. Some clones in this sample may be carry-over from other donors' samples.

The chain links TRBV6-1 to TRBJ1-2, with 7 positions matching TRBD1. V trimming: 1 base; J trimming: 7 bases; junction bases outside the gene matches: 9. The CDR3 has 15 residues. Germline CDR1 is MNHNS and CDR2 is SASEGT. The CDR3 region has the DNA TGTGCCAGCAGTGAAGGTGACAGGGCACCATTTGGCTACACCTTC. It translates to CASSEGDRAPFGYTF.

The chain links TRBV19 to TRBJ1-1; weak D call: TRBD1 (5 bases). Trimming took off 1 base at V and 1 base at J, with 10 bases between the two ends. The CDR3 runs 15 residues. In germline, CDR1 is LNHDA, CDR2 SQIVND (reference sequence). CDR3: CASSIVRGANTEAFF. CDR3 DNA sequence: TGTGCCAGTAGTATAGTTAGGGGTGCGAACACTGAAGCTTTCTTT.

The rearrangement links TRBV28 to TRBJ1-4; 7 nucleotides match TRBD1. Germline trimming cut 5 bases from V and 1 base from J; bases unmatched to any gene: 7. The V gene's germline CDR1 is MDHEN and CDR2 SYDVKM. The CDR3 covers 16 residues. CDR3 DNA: TGTGCCAGCAGTCCCACACAGGGGATAACTAATGAAAAACTGTTTTTT. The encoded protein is CASSPTQGITNEKLFF.

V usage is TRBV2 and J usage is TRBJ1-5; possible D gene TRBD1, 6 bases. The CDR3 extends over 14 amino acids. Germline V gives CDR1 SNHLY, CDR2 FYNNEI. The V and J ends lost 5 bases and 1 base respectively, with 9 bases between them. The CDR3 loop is CASSIGQSNQPQHF. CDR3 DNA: TGTGCCAGCAGTATCGGACAGAGCAATCAGCCCCAGCATTTT.

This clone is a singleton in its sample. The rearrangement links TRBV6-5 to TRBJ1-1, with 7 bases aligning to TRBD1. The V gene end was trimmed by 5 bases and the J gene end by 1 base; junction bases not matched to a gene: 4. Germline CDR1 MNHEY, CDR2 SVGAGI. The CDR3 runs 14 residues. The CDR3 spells CASSVYRGNTEAFF. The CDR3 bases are TGTGCCAGCAGTGTCTACAGGGGGAACACTGAAGCTTTCTTT.

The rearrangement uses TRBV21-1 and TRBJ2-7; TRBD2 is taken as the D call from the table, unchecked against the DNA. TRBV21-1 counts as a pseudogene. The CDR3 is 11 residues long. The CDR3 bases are TGTGCCAGCAGCCCCGGACTAGCGGAGTACTTC. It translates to CASSPGLAEYF.

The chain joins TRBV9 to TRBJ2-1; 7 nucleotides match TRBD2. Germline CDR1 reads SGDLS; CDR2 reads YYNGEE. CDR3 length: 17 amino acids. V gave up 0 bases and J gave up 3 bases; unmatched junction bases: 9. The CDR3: CASSVGEGRFIYNEQFF. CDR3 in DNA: TGTGCCAGCAGCGTAGGGGAGGGCCGGTTCATCTACAATGAGCAGTTCTTC.

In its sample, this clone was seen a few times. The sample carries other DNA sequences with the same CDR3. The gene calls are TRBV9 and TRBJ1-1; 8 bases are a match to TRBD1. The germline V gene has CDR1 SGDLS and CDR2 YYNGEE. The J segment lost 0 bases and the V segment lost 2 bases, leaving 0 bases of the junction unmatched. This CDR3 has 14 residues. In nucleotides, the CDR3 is TGTGCCAGCAGCGTGACAGGGGTGAACACTGAAGCTTTCTTT. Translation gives CASSVTGVNTEAFF. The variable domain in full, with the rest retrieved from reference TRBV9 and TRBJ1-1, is DSGVTQTPKHLITATGQRVTLRCSPRSGDLSVYWYQQSLDQGLQFLIQYYNGEERAKGNILERFSAQQFPDLHSELNLSSLELGDSALYFCASSVTGVNTEAFFGQGTRLTVV.

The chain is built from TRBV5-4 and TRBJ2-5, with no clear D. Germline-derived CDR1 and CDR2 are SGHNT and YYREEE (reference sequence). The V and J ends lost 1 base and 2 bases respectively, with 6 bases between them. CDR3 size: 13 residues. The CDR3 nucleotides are TGTGCCAGCAGCTTGACCCAACAAGAGACCCAGTACTTC. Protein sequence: CASSLTQQETQYF.

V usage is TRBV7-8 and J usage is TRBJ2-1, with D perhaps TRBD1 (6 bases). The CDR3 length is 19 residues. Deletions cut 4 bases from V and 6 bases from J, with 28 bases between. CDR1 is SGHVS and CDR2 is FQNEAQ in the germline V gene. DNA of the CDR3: TGTGCCAGCAGCTCCAGGGGAGACGGAGCCGCCGAGCCCCGCAATGAGCAGTTCTTC. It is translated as CASSSRGDGAAEPRNEQFF.